These 5 T cell receptor beta chains originate from one sample sequenced in a study of blood T cells in healthy people across ages. A sample-barcoded 5' primer and a J-beta primer mix were used in a second PCR of roughly 7 to 11 cycles. TCRdb independently ran MiXCR on the 5' RACE reads; one entry per CDR3 protein. The sample holds more than 700,000 distinct CDR3 sequences, 46% seen once. The specimen was blood. The receptor source for this set is an elderly man in good health.

The CDR3 loop reads CASSQEARGGNTGELFF. The CDR3 DNA reads as TGCGCCAGCAGCCAAGAAGCAAGGGGAGGAAACACCGGGGAGCTGTTTTTT. V gene TRBV4-1 combines with J gene TRBJ2-2; weak D call: TRBD2 (6 bases). The CDR3 runs to 17 residues. The V end lost 0 bases, the J end lost 2 bases, and 13 bases lay between the germline ends. Looked up from germline, CDR1 is MGHRA and CDR2 is YSYEKL.

The DNA of the CDR3 is TGCAGTGCTAGATCACGACGGACTAGCGGGAGTGTACAAGAGACCCAGTACTTC. This sequence encodes CSARSRRTSGSVQETQYF. This chain connects TRBV20-1 to TRBJ2-5; 13 bases line up with TRBD2. Germline CDR1 is DFQATT and CDR2 is SNEGSKA (reference sequence). CDR3 length: 18 residues. Losses at the gene ends were 2 bases for V and 2 bases for J; bases not matched to a gene: 11.

The sample holds a few counts of this clonotype. V usage is TRBV6-2 or TRBV6-3 and J usage is TRBJ2-7; D is perhaps TRBD2 (5 bases). In germline, CDR1 is MNHEY, CDR2 SVGEGT. The CDR3 runs 13 residues. The V gene lost 5 bases and the J gene lost 1 base, with 9 bases spanning the gap. This CDR3 reads CASSRRASYEQYF. The CDR3 DNA reads as TGTGCCAGCAGTCGGCGGGCGTCCTACGAGCAGTACTTC.

DNA of the CDR3: TGTGCCAGCAGCCCCGGGACAGGGAACTACAATGAGCAGTTCTTC. It yields the protein CASSPGTGNYNEQFF. V and J are TRBV13 and TRBJ2-1; 9 nucleotides agree with TRBD1. Germline trimming cut 5 bases from V and 3 bases from J; bases unmatched to any gene: 5. CDR1 and CDR2 (germline): PRHDT, FYEKMQ (reference sequence). CDR3 size: 15 residues.

In regard to this clonotype: Since a much larger clone is just one base distant, this may be a read error. CDR3 residues: CASIGFPYEQYF. The DNA for the CDR3 is TGTGCCAGTATAGGCTTTCCCTACGAGCAGTACTTC. This chain uses TRBV28 with TRBJ2-7; no definite D call. CDR3 length: 12 amino acids. The V end was cut by 9 bases, the J end by 2 bases, with 11 bases between. Germline lookup yields CDR1 MDHEN and CDR2 SYDVKM.